This TCR beta chain was captured by sequencing in a study of identical twins (dated by TCRdb to 2016 to 2017). Regarding the study in general: To test whether fetal clonotypes persist, this study deep-sequenced TCR alpha and beta repertoires from monozygotic twins, from unrelated adults of various ages, and from cord blood. To rule out contamination, the twin experiments were replicated at different times with different library preparation protocols.

Regarding this clonotype: This receptor's antigen is unknown. No quality values exist for individual bases; no much larger clone is one base distant.

What the research found in general, with its limitations: In beta out-of-frame sequences, excess twin sharing was weaker, because having fewer shared sequences lowered the signal-to-noise ratio. Compared with coincidental sharing between unrelated individuals, out-of-frame TCR alpha sequences shared between twins had an excess of sequences with low generation probability. Because the same donors could not be followed over many years, the conclusions depended on cross-sectional statistical analysis. Invariant T cells such as MAIT and iNKT could partly confound zero-insertion analyses, although diverse VJ usage argued against such confounding for most clonotypes. Recombination models systematically underestimated out-of-frame TCR alpha sharing in monozygotic twins but agreed with sharing between unrelated individuals. Abundant cord blood beta clonotypes had fewer insertions, young adult naive repertoires showed a similar but weaker trend, and memory repertoires showed no such trend.

The library was produced with 5' RACE. Sequencing instrument: Illumina HiSeq 2000. Template switching introduced a universal primer binding site; the final cDNA contained a unique molecular identifier, enabling accurate counting of TCR cDNA molecules. First-strand cDNA for TCR alpha and beta chains was synthesized from specific primers in the conserved constant-segment region. To control for contamination, every cDNA library carried two barcodes: a SMART-Mk sample barcode plus Illumina barcodes. Two successive PCR steps introduced TruSeq adapter sequences along with Illumina sample barcodes. The Illumina HiSeq platform was used with custom primers to sequence TCR alpha and beta cDNA libraries. The paper's processing steps were these. Unique molecular identifiers were extracted from raw reads with MiGEC, and CDR3 positions were determined with MiXCR. For each individual, recombination models were inferred using an EM algorithm with the repgenHMM and IGoR tools. The analysis of shared clonotypes was done with the tcR package in R, with sharing normalized by the product of cloneset sizes. Out-of-frame nonproductive sequences were analyzed to study raw recombination free of thymic and clonal selection effects. TCRdb took the public reads, trimmed them with fastp at Q25, ran MiXCR for clone calling and kept in-frame beta chains. When rows share a CDR3 protein, they turn into one entry using the most common DNA and genes. The V and J calls come from TCRdb's annotation, not from the publication. This sample has 300,000 to 350,000 distinct CDR3 sequences in its table, and 9% to 15% of those were observed once. The ten largest clones capture approximately 7.6% of the sample.

Every donor was a healthy Caucasian. The twin cohort consisted of three pairs of female monozygotic twins, all aged roughly 18 to 30 years. Positive isolation kits from Invitrogen were used to isolate CD4+ and CD8+ T cell populations. The same data also contributed to another study, on yellow fever vaccine responses in identical twins. From that second study: The T cell response to vaccination in identical twins was reported by the authors to appear partly convergent and partly personalized. The study precisely tracked vaccine-responding T cell clones in identical twins.

The specimen sequenced was CD8+ T cells sorted from blood. This receptor was identified in a young woman in good health.

The CDR3 region: CSVEDEVLAGVETQYF. The nucleotide sequence reads TGCAGCGTTGAAGATGAGGTACTAGCGGGAGTAGAGACCCAGTACTTC. The rearrangement combines TRBV29-1 with TRBJ2-5; 11 middle bases align to TRBD2. The CDR3, cysteine through phenylalanine, is 16 amino acids long. CDR3 DNA only is kept here, 48 bases in frame from base 1. The germline V gene yields SQVTM for CDR1 and ANQGSEA for CDR2. Trimming removed 0 bases from V and 4 bases from J; the gene matches leave 7 bases unexplained.